These 22 T cell receptor beta chains came from one sample sequenced in a study of T cells expressing NK-cell markers. Reprocessing the 5' RACE reads, TCRdb reports a single entry for every CDR3 protein and omits DNA. Its listing shows some 440,000 distinct CDR3 sequences. The specimen was blood T cells: a sorted CD56 or NKG2C T cell subset, CD4+ or CD8+ T cells, or bulk PBMC T cells (not recorded which). Receptors were obtained from a woman aged 45-65 years in good health.

The CDR3 is CASSPGTTPHF. The rearrangement links TRBV12-3 or TRBV12-4 to TRBJ2-5; as DNA is missing, the TRBD2 call by TCRdb cannot be tested. The CDR3 loop spans 11 amino acids.

V is TRBV12-3 or TRBV12-4 and J is TRBJ2-3. This CDR3 is 12 amino acids long. The chain's CDR3 is CASSFSGDTQYF.

The chain has TRBV7-9 and TRBJ1-4; TCRdb calls TRBD1, which cannot be checked without DNA. Looked up from germline, CDR1 is SEHNR and CDR2 is FQNEAQ (reference sequence). CDR3 size: 14 residues. The CDR3 region is CASSPGQHNEKLFF.

V is TRBV4-2 and J is TRBJ2-2; TCRdb proposes TRBD2, but this gene call is untestable without DNA. The CDR3 spans 17 residues. Germline V gives CDR1 LGHNA, CDR2 YNFKEQ. CDR3 region: CASSQEGTGGWTGELFF.

The chain combines TRBV11-2 with TRBJ2-2; TCRdb's D call, TRBD2, is unchecked because there is no DNA. Per the germline V gene, CDR1 is SGHAT and CDR2 is FQNNGV. The CDR3 totals 15 residues. This CDR3 is CASSPARSRVGELFF.

The chain carries TRBV4-1 and TRBJ2-5; there is no DNA to check the TCRdb D call of TRBD1. This CDR3 region has 11 residues. Germline CDR1 and CDR2: MGHRA and YSYEKL. The CDR3 is CARGGTETQYF.

The V gene is TRBV5-1, the J gene TRBJ1-2; TCRdb outputs TRBD1, but without DNA this stays unchecked. CDR3 length equals 15 residues. Germline-derived CDR1 and CDR2 are SGHRS and YFSETQ. CDR3 sequence reads: CASSETGGTNYGYTF.

The chain is built from TRBV4-1 and TRBJ1-2. The CDR3 sequence is 14 residues long. Germline V lookup: CDR1 MGHRA, CDR2 YSYEKL. CDR3 residues: CASSQVRQGDGYTF.

This chain's CDR3 is CASTLQQGTGELFF. The genes are TRBV12-3 or TRBV12-4 and TRBJ2-2; TCRdb proposes TRBD1, but this gene call is untestable without DNA. CDR3 size: 14 residues.

The gene calls are TRBV25-1 and TRBJ1-1; without DNA, the TCRdb call of TRBD1 cannot be checked. There are 13 residues in the CDR3. The germline CDR1 and CDR2 sequences are MGHDK and SYGVNS. The CDR3 protein is CASREGTFTEAFF. The full variable domain, in which reference TRBV25-1 and TRBJ1-1 provide the parts outside the CDR3, is EADIYQTPRYLVIGTGKKITLECSQTMGHDKMYWYQQDPGMELHLIHYSYGVNSTEKGDLSSESTVSRIRTEHFPLTLESARPSHTSQYLCASREGTFTEAFFGQGTRLTVV.

The rearrangement joins TRBV20-1 to TRBJ2-4. The germline CDR1 and CDR2 sequences are DFQATT and SNEGSKA (reference sequence). The length of the CDR3 is 11 residues. The CDR3: CSANPKNIQYF.

The rearrangement links TRBV21-1 to TRBJ2-1; the D call from TCRdb, TRBD1, cannot be confirmed without DNA. TRBV21-1 is described as a pseudogene. This CDR3 spans 15 amino acids. The CDR3 spells CASSRADRRNNEQFF.

V is TRBV5-1 and J is TRBJ2-7; TCRdb's assignment of TRBD2 cannot be checked, as there is no DNA. CDR3 length: 16 amino acids. Germline V gene sequence: CDR1 SGHRS, CDR2 YFSETQ. The CDR3 loop is CASSPGGTSGRKEQYF.

The chain uses TRBV12-3 or TRBV12-4 and TRBJ2-1. The CDR3 has 13 residues. CDR3 in amino acids: CASSPTGINEQFF.

The J gene is TRBJ1-3, the V gene TRBV5-1; TCRdb calls TRBD1, which cannot be checked without DNA. Looked up from germline, CDR1 is SGHRS and CDR2 is YFSETQ. The CDR3 runs to 15 residues. The CDR3 loop is CASSYWTGSGNTIYF.

This rearrangement joins TRBV12-3 or TRBV12-4 to TRBJ1-5; TCRdb designates TRBD1, a call that cannot be tested without DNA. The CDR3 sequence is 16 residues long. CDR3 residues: CASSLGGGAGNQPQHF.

CDR3 sequence reads: CSARDLAGGGELFF. The J gene is TRBJ2-2, the V gene TRBV20-1; TCRdb names TRBD2, which stays unverified in the absence of DNA. This CDR3 is 14 amino acids long. Germline loops: CDR1 DFQATT, CDR2 SNEGSKA (reference sequence).

The chain recombines TRBV3-1 with TRBJ2-7; TCRdb outputs TRBD1, but without DNA this stays unchecked. This CDR3 contains 15 residues. Per the germline V gene, CDR1 is LGHDT and CDR2 is YNNKEL (reference sequence). The CDR3 here is CASQESDRASYEQYF.

The V gene is TRBV11-1, the J gene TRBJ1-1; lacking DNA, the TRBD1 call made by TCRdb goes unchecked. Germline CDR1 SGHAT, CDR2 FQDESV (reference sequence). The CDR3 has 14 amino acids. This CDR3 reads CASTLREMNTEAFF.

The V gene is TRBV5-1, the J gene TRBJ2-7. Germline V gene sequence: CDR1 SGHRS, CDR2 YFSETQ. This CDR3 has 14 amino acids. The CDR3 loop is CASSFLATSYEQYF.

The chain uses TRBV7-8 and TRBJ2-7; TCRdb's D call, TRBD2, is unchecked because there is no DNA. Germline CDR1 is SGHVS and CDR2 is FQNEAQ. This CDR3 has 17 amino acids. The CDR3 protein is CASSFHFAGDPTYEQYF.

The chain uses TRBV6-2 or TRBV6-3 and TRBJ2-1; TCRdb designates TRBD1, a call that cannot be tested without DNA. The germline V gene has CDR1 MNHEY and CDR2 SVGEGT. This CDR3 has 13 residues. CDR3 in amino acids: CASRRGVGNEQFF.